Reported below is one TCR beta chain. Trimming cost V 4 bases and J 4 bases; bases outside gene matches: 1. CDR1 and CDR2 (germline): SNHLY, FYNNEI. This CDR3 has 13 amino acids. Sequencing used immunoSEQ multiplex PCR; TCRdb keeps in-frame clones, though not all of them. The sample has about 260,000 clones, 70% to 90% seen once. This sample is part of a study of blood T cell repertoires in COVID-19. Turning to the study itself: Acute and convalescent COVID-19 specimens originated in the United States, Italy and Spain.

Sequencing was carried out using peripheral blood. This TCR derives from a human donor in a cohort sampled during active COVID-19. The rearrangement joins TRBV2 to TRBJ1-2; 9 positions agree with TRBD1. CDR3 sequence: CASSGDRAYGYTF. The CDR3 DNA follows: TGTGCCAGCAGTGGGGACAGGGCCTATGGCTACACCTTC.